This T cell receptor (beta chain) was retrieved from a study of cytomegalovirus exposure and HLA in healthy donors. Germline loops: CDR1 SGHVS, CDR2 FQNEAQ. Trimming cost V 2 bases and J 0 bases, with 8 bases left between them. This CDR3 has 14 amino acids. Healthy individuals who donated bone marrow served as the donors. In the PCR, 60 Vbeta and 13 Jbeta primers were used. TCRdb's table, derived via immunoSEQ multiplex PCR, lists solely in-frame clones and lacks some. The sample lists 100,000 to 150,000 clones; 80% were seen once. The chain couples TRBV7-8 to TRBJ2-7, with D perhaps TRBD1 (6 bases). The sequence was collected from a male donor in good health and CMV-seronegative. The material sequenced was PBMCs. The CDR3 is CASSLLTGSYEQYF. The CDR3, as DNA: TGTGCCAGCAGCTTACTGACAGGCTCCTACGAGCAGTACTTC.